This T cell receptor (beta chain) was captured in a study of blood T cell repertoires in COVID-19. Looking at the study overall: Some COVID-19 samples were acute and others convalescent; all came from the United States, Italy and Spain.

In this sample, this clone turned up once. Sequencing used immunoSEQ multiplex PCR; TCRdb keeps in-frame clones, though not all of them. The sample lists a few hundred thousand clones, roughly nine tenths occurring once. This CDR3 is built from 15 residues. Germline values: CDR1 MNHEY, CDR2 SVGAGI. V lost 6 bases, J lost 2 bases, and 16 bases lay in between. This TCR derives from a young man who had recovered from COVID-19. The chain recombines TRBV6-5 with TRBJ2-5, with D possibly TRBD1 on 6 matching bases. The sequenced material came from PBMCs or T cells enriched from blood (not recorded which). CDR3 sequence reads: CASSGSGTQQETQYF. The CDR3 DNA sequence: TGTGCCAGCAGCGGCTCCGGGACACAGCAAGAGACCCAGTACTTC.